This is a list of T cell receptor beta chains from one sample in a study of blood T cell repertoires in COVID-19. Here immunoSEQ multiplex PCR was the method, and the copy in TCRdb shows in-frame clones only, minus some. Here the sample spans 150,000 or so clones, around 83% being singletons. Material for sequencing was PBMCs or T cells enriched from blood (not recorded which). These TCRs come from a woman aged 50 to 60 in a cohort exposed to, infected with or recovered from COVID-19 (not recorded which). Both conserved end residues are part of each CDR3. A D gene is named only where the DNA matches it firmly. Size tells how often a clone was seen (once, few, many) or the class of an expanded clone, and some rows leave it out.

J gene | D gene | V gene | clone size | CDR3 protein | CDR3 DNA
TRBJ2-3 | TRBD2 | TRBV7-2 | NA | CASSSPSGGALDTQYF | TGTGCCAGCAGCTCGCCCAGCGGGGGGGCCTTAGATACGCAGTATTTT
TRBJ1-1 | TRBD1 | TRBV19 | NA | CASSTGGGEAFF | TGTGCCAGTAGTACAGGGGGAGGTGAAGCTTTCTTT
TRBJ1-5 | NA | TRBV6-2/TRBV6-3 | NA | CASSPRGNQPQHF | TGTGCCAGCAGCCCCCGGGGGAATCAGCCCCAGCATTTT
TRBJ2-1 | TRBD1 | TRBV25-1 | once | CASSESGQASSYNEQFF | TGTGCCAGCAGTGAATCGGGACAGGCAAGCTCCTACAATGAGCAGTTCTTC
TRBJ2-5 | TRBD1 | TRBV5-1 | NA | CASRQTGEETQYF | TGCGCCAGCAGACAGACAGGGGAAGAGACCCAGTACTTC
TRBJ1-2 | NA | TRBV5-1 | once | CASSLDAEANYGYTF | TGCGCCAGCAGCTTGGATGCTGAGGCTAACTATGGCTACACCTTC
TRBJ1-5 | NA | TRBV5-6 | NA | CASSLDRAQPQHF | TGTGCCAGCAGCTTGGACAGGGCTCAGCCCCAGCATTTT
TRBJ1-5 | TRBD1 | TRBV4-1 | NA | CASSQVGRGLQQPQHF | TGCGCCAGCAGCCAAGTCGGCAGGGGGCTGCAGCAGCCCCAGCATTTT
TRBJ2-3 | NA | TRBV7-3 | once | CASSLWGTYSTDTQYF | TGTGCCAGCAGCTTATGGGGGACATATAGCACAGATACGCAGTATTTT
TRBJ2-1 | NA | TRBV7-3 | NA | CASSLGLSSYNEQFF | TGTGCCAGCAGCTTGGGCCTGAGCTCCTACAATGAGCAGTTCTTC
TRBJ1-5 | NA | TRBV9 | NA | CASSVDERGNQPQHF | TGTGCCAGCAGCGTCGACGAGAGGGGCAATCAGCCCCAGCATTTT
TRBJ2-2 | NA | TRBV5-4 | NA | CASSLEGAGELFF | TGTGCCAGCAGCTTGGAGGGGGCCGGGGAGCTGTTTTTT
TRBJ1-5 | TRBD1 | TRBV29-1 | NA | CSVVAGTGGNQPQHF | TGCAGCGTTGTCGCCGGGACAGGGGGCAATCAGCCCCAGCATTTT
TRBJ2-1 | TRBD2 | TRBV27 | NA | CASSSGLAGNNEQFF | TGTGCCAGCAGTTCGGGACTAGCGGGAAACAATGAGCAGTTCTTC
TRBJ1-1 | NA | TRBV18 | NA | CASSPPLRTTTGSTEAFF | TGTGCCAGCTCACCACCTCTTCGGACAACTACAGGGAGCACTGAAGCTTTCTTT
TRBJ1-5 | NA | TRBV18 | NA | CASSPPGVGQPQHF | TGTGCCAGCTCACCACCAGGGGTTGGTCAGCCCCAGCATTTT
TRBJ2-5 | TRBD2 | TRBV5-1 | few | CASSHGTRGETQYF | TGCGCCAGCAGCCACGGGACTAGGGGAGAGACCCAGTACTTC
TRBJ2-7 | NA | TRBV19 | NA | CASSLRGPPYEQYF | TGTGCCAGTAGTCTCAGGGGCCCTCCCTACGAGCAGTACTTC
TRBJ1-6 | NA | TRBV19 | few | CASMSLSSYNSPLHF | TGTGCCAGTATGAGTCTGAGCTCCTATAATTCACCCCTCCACTTT
TRBJ2-5 | TRBD2 | TRBV2 | NA | CAGEGGLEETQYF | TGTGCCGGAGAAGGGGGACTAGAAGAGACCCAGTACTTC
TRBJ2-5 | NA | TRBV3-1/TRBV3-2 | NA | CASSHSNREETQYF | TGTGCCAGCAGCCATAGTAACAGGGAAGAGACCCAGTACTTC
TRBJ2-3 | TRBD2 | TRBV24-1 | NA | CATRASGSESDTQYF | TGTGCCACCAGGGCTAGCGGGAGTGAGTCAGATACGCAGTATTTT
TRBJ1-3 | NA | TRBV9 | NA | CASSVGATGNTIYF | TGTGCCAGCAGCGTAGGCGCAACTGGAAACACCATATATTTT
TRBJ1-1 | TRBD1 | TRBV6-2/TRBV6-3 | NA | CASSSSGTGNMNTEAFF | TGTGCCAGCAGTTCTTCAGGGACAGGTAATATGAACACTGAAGCTTTCTTT
TRBJ1-2 | NA | TRBV27 | NA | CASSFTVTVSGYTF | TGTGCCAGCAGCTTCACCGTAACAGTTAGTGGCTACACCTTC
TRBJ2-3 | TRBD2 | TRBV7-2 | few | CASSLGSGGSTDTQYF | TGTGCCAGCAGCTTGGGCAGCGGGGGGTCGACAGATACGCAGTATTTT
TRBJ1-5 | TRBD1 | TRBV28 | NA | CASSFGQGLNQPQHF | TGTGCCAGCAGTTTCGGACAGGGCCTCAATCAGCCCCAGCATTTT
TRBJ2-5 | NA | TRBV23-1 | NA | CASTGQCGTETQYF | TGCGCCAGCACAGGACAGTGCGGTACGGAGACCCAGTACTTC
TRBJ2-7 | NA | TRBV27 | NA | CASSPRIPYEQYF | TGTGCCAGCAGTCCGCGAATCCCTTACGAGCAGTACTTC
TRBJ1-3 | NA | TRBV9 | NA | CASSVKAGLTGNTIYF | TGTGCCAGCAGCGTTAAAGCAGGGCTCACTGGAAACACCATATATTTT
TRBJ2-3 | TRBD2 | TRBV6-4 | NA | CASSVLAGGTDTQYF | TGTGCCAGCAGTGTTCTAGCGGGGGGCACAGATACGCAGTATTTT
TRBJ2-5 | NA | TRBV29-1 | NA | CSVTSGETQYF | TGCAGCGTTACGAGCGGGGAGACCCAGTACTTC
TRBJ1-1 | NA | TRBV6-5 | once | CASSPDRVVMTEAFF | TGTGCCAGCAGTCCCGACCGGGTGGTAATGACTGAAGCTTTCTTT
TRBJ1-1 | NA | TRBV30 | NA | CAWNGGSNTEAFF | TGTGCCTGGAACGGGGGATCAAACACTGAAGCTTTCTTT
TRBJ1-5 | NA | TRBV6-1 | NA | CASSEQRTGNNQPQHF | TGTGCCAGCAGTGAACAGAGAACGGGAAACAATCAGCCCCAGCATTTT
TRBJ1-2 | NA | TRBV5-1 | NA | CASSLSEGMWGYTF | TGCGCCAGCAGCTTGTCGGAGGGAATGTGGGGCTACACCTTC
TRBJ1-1 | NA | TRBV2 | NA | CASSVGSREGTEAFF | TGTGCCAGCAGTGTTGGGAGCCGGGAGGGCACTGAAGCTTTCTTT
TRBJ2-2 | NA | TRBV30 | NA | CAWSVGPEGGEFF | TGTGCCTGGAGTGTAGGGCCAGAAGGCGGGGAGTTTTTT
TRBJ1-1 | TRBD1 | TRBV6-5 | NA | CASSKQGAWTEAFF | TGTGCCAGCAGTAAACAGGGGGCGTGGACTGAAGCTTTCTTT
TRBJ2-1 | TRBD2 | TRBV2 | NA | CASTLPSGSLYRDNEQFF | TGTGCCAGCACCCTCCCCAGCGGGAGTTTGTATAGGGACAATGAGCAGTTCTTC
TRBJ2-6 | NA | TRBV7-2 | few | CASGRESSGANVLTF | TGTGCCAGCGGTCGGGAGAGCTCTGGGGCCAACGTCCTGACTTTC
TRBJ2-7 | TRBD2 | TRBV11-3 | once | CASSLDKRGYEQYF | TGTGCCAGCAGCTTAGATAAGCGGGGCTACGAGCAGTACTTC
TRBJ1-2 | NA | TRBV15 | NA | CATSRVSGSGSYGYTF | TGTGCCACCAGCAGAGTCTCAGGGTCCGGGAGCTATGGCTACACCTTC